The source of this T cell receptor beta chain is a study of cytomegalovirus exposure and HLA in healthy donors (dated by TCRdb to 2016 to 2017). General notes on the study: An earlier analysis of approximately 600 of the donors reported about 250 Gb of sequence data and around 120 million unique TCR beta sequences from about 200 million T cells. An early release that covered roughly 600 HLA-typed donors contained 300 to 350 gigabases of sequencing data and 65 million to 100 million unique TCR sequences. Of the 300 to 500 genotyped donors, less than 85% were placed in the genetic ancestry cluster associated with self-reported Caucasian donors. The study aimed to test whether signatures of past pathogen exposure could be identified by cataloging public T cell receptors. Using immunosequencing, the study profiled T cell repertoires from 500 to 800 subjects and related those repertoires to cytomegalovirus serostatus. Along with the approximately 700-subject first cohort, a separate validation cohort of more than 90 different subjects was used. To predict cytomegalovirus infection status, the study brought together high-throughput TCR immunosequencing, statistical association of individual TCRs with disease status, and machine learning. A later analysis re-analyzed previously published TCR beta repertoires from roughly 600 donors and added high-resolution HLA genotyping to study TCR occurrence patterns. The later analysis used no new phenotypic data to find candidate immune exposures, relying instead on TCR beta sequences and their occurrence across donors. In an earlier analysis of 550 to 700 of the donors, high-throughput TCR beta sequencing was used to judge whether each TCR beta V gene segment behaved as functional or pseudogenic. Alongside the repertoire data, information on donor age, sex, ethnicity and CMV serostatus was compiled. Genome-wide SNP genotypes for about 60% of the roughly 700 donors were used in a later genetic analysis, which treated that subset as a discovery cohort. Every discovery cohort repertoire had been produced on one sequencing platform. HLA typing covered class I and class II loci at four-digit resolution. The number of typed donors differed by locus: roughly 629-640 for A, B, C, DRB1 and DQB1; approximately 540 for DQA1; over 600 for DPA1; and about 450 for DPB1. Roughly 5 DR-DQ haplotypes were handled as single units for association and clustering, since linkage in the cohort was strong. Among 398 genotyped donors of the cohort, an average of approximately 250,000 unique TCR beta nucleotide sequences were sequenced per donor, around 20% of them non-productive. Here is what the overall study found, with its caveats: Linkage disequilibrium might explain the correlated functional status among segregating V segments, but an unknown experimental factor could not be excluded. CMV serostatus was the only immune exposure information available for the cohort. The presence/absence analyses assumed that sequencing depth was roughly uniform across donors, and that assumption may not be true. According to a later analysis, most CMV-associated TCR beta chains appeared to be HLA-restricted, and the HLA associations seemed to be driven largely by CMV exposure. In a later analysis, HLA-associated TCR beta chains showed more clonal expansion and lower generation probabilities than non-associated chains that were equally common. The study gave a list of 150 to 200 TCR beta chains associated with cytomegalovirus. This cohort had only TCR beta chains sequenced, and the lack of alpha or paired-chain data limited which features could be detected. According to the authors, the approach could potentially be generalized to other disease states and immunological phenotypes. In an earlier analysis of approximately 600 of the donors, most TCR beta V segments were observed in productive rearrangements about 87% or about 30% of the time, broadly matching IMGT annotations. Some IMGT-functional V segments, including TRBV6-2 and TRBV6-3, could not be told apart with the 87-base-pair reads, so those segments were excluded. In a later analysis, the rate of TCR association differed among HLA loci, with DRB1 alleles having the most associated TCRs and HLA-C alleles having the fewest. A cluster of highly shared sequence variants was judged likely to be a technical artifact of the sequencing pipeline. A further reported finding was that TCR beta sequences accurately predicted the HLA-A and HLA-B alleles for most subjects in the first cohort. In a later genetic analysis, a missense DCLRE1C variant was associated with V-gene and J-gene trimming of TCR beta chains, and the association was replicated in an independent cohort. Specific HLA alleles were associated with about 17,000 TCR beta sequences at a false discovery rate of 0.05 in a later analysis. In both the original and validation cohorts, the classifier was reported to diagnose cytomegalovirus status with high specificity and sensitivity. Assigning TCR associations to individual alleles was difficult when HLA alleles, especially DR and DQ, strongly co-occurred. Three of the identified cytomegalovirus-associated TCR beta chains were confirmed in vitro to be specific for cytomegalovirus antigens. According to a later analysis, parvovirus B19, influenza, CMV and Epstein-Barr virus appeared linked to several top co-occurrence clusters. Because counts were too low, some 17 rarely observed V segments, including chromosome 9 orphons, were left out of the earlier analysis of a few hundred of the donors. Because HLA typing was unavailable for some donors at each locus, only the typed subset was used in association tests. Most TCR sequences were seen in very few donors, while some public TCRs were found in many individuals. Compared with the roughly 700-donor mean, donors in an Asian-associated ancestry cluster had fewer N-insertions in productive TCRs, according to a later genetic analysis.

Comment on this clone: Its antigen is unknown. Within one base of it there is no much larger clone, and no base qualities were kept.

The junction carries 11 bases between V and J, which are trimmed by 2 bases and 0 bases respectively. CDR1 and CDR2, looked up from the germline V gene (reference sequence), are GTSNPN and SVGIG. Inclusive of the bounding cysteine and phenylalanine, the CDR3 is 15 residues long. Here the CDR3 DNA is all that survives: 45 bases in frame from base 1. The library was produced with the immunoSEQ multiplex PCR assay. A mixture of 60 forward primers for TCR Vbeta segments and 13 reverse primers for TCR Jbeta segments was used in the multiplex PCR. A multiplex PCR assay on genomic DNA amplified the CDR3 region of rearranged TCR beta genes. The amplified TCR beta libraries were sequenced on the Illumina HiSeq System as 87-base-pair reads. In the original analysis: Across the roughly 640 repertoires, a later analysis counted about 81 million unique TCR beta chains, around 10 million of which were shared by at least two donors. Raw reads were error-corrected and collapsed into unique sequences by a nearest-neighbor algorithm in which closely related sequences were merged to remove PCR and sequencing errors. To assign V, D and J gene segments, CDR3 sequences were aligned to IMGT reference sequences. Each retained sequence needed at least a six-nucleotide match to both a V gene segment and a J gene segment. A rearrangement was called productive if the CDR3 had no stop codons and remained in frame with V and J, and every other rearrangement was called non-productive. Following IMGT convention, CDR3 was defined as the stretch from the second conserved V-encoded cysteine to the conserved J-encoded phenylalanine. The earlier analysis of some 540 of the donors excluded any sequence lacking an unambiguous match to a single V gene segment. In an earlier analysis of 587 of the donors, V segments were called functional above 56.7% productive rearrangements and were called segregating when the between-donor standard deviation exceeded 5%. A statistical classification framework was built for diagnosing cytomegalovirus status from the catalog of TCR beta chain sequences. A later analysis assigned V and J genes by comparing TCR nucleotide sequences with IMGT/GENE-DB human TR gene sequences. Using the TCRdist pipeline, a later analysis assigned CDR3 sequences along with most-parsimonious VDJ recombination scenarios. In a later analysis, each TCR beta chain was defined by its CDR3 amino acid sequence together with its V-gene family, and reads lacking a unique V-gene family were excluded. To address suspected cross-contamination and a sequencing artifact, a later analysis removed over 500 highly shared, low-generation-probability nucleotide sequences. In a later analysis, a clonal expansion index for each public chain was calculated from normalized within-repertoire ranks of inferred template counts. A later analysis computed generation probabilities with a VDJ recombination model fitted to out-of-frame rearrangements, and checked the results against IGoR. Hypergeometric tests were used in a later analysis to score TCR-TCR, TCR-HLA and TCR-CMV co-occurrence, with a repertoire-size bias correction applied to the TCR pairs. False discovery rates were estimated in a later analysis by permuting HLA or CMV assignments 20 times. In a later analysis, co-occurring TCRs were grouped using DBSCAN, and TCRdist sequence similarity was added for clustering within HLA-allele-positive subsets. For co-occurrence clustering, repertoires with fewer than 30,000 or more than 120,000 public chains were excluded, along with four to six repertoires with anomalous nucleotide sharing. TCRdb stores this immuneACCESS table with in-frame sequences only. Part of the clones is absent; in the studies checked, under half of the shortfall reflects unresolved V genes, and no reason is known for the rest. D and trimming were read from the DNA, whereas the V and J calls and clone size are those reported in that table. The sample table records almost 200,000 clones; 65% to 80% of these occur just once. Of the sample, 4.4% is held by the ten largest clones.

The cohort was made up of about 670 healthy bone marrow donors. At the time of sampling, all cohort members were nominally healthy, though unrecorded immune exposures were likely present. The donor was CMV seropositive and belonged to the group of some 290 seropositive cohort members. A peripheral blood sample was collected from each donor, and TCR beta sequencing was performed on peripheral blood mononuclear cells. The Qiagen DNeasy Blood Extraction Kit was used to extract genomic DNA from the blood cell samples. Sequenced material: PBMCs. The sequence was collected from a woman in her 30s in good health and CMV-seropositive. The chain uses TRBV30 and TRBJ2-1, and perhaps TRBD2 as D gene, on 5 matching bases. The CDR3 region has the sequence CAWSKDSSSYNEQFF. The base sequence is TGTGCCTGGAGTAAGGACTCGAGCTCCTACAATGAGCAGTTCTTC. Reference TRBV30 and TRBJ2-1 proteins supply the regions before and after the CDR3; the full variable domain is: SQTIHQWPATLVQPVGSPLSLECTVEGTSNPNLYWYRQAAGRGLQLLFYSVGIGQISSEVPQNLSASRPQDRQFILSSKKLLLSDSGFYLCAWSKDSSSYNEQFFGPGTRLTVL.